Following are 27 T cell receptor beta chains from one sample sequenced in a study of T-cell memory formation after mild COVID-19. Via MiXCR, TCRdb re-called the 5' RACE reads, giving one row per CDR3 protein. Of tens of thousands of distinct CDR3 sequences in the sample, 10% to 15% were seen once. Sequencing used PBMCs or a T cell subset sorted from them (not recorded which). These receptors originate from an adult woman who had mild COVID-19 (a few samples of this study predate the infection). Cell type and time point are not known.

The chain uses TRBV6-5 and TRBJ2-3; TRBD1 or TRBD2 may be the D gene (5 bases each). V gave up 5 bases and J gave up 2 bases, with 11 bases separating them. Germline V gene lookup returns CDR1 MNHEY and CDR2 SVGAGI. The CDR3 covers 14 residues. Here the CDR3 reads CASSPRDPTDTQYF. The CDR3 nucleotides read TGTGCCAGCAGTCCCCGGGACCCCACAGATACGCAGTATTTT.

This clonotype occurred a few times. V and J are TRBV11-2 and TRBJ2-7; D gene ambiguous. The CDR3 contains 10 residues. With 3 bases removed from V and 5 bases from J, the gap between germline ends came to 2 bases. Looked up from germline, CDR1 is SGHAT and CDR2 is FQNNGV. CDR3 coding DNA: TGTGCCAGCAGCTTTGACGAGCAGTACTTC. Its protein is CASSFDEQYF.

This clonotype was seen only a few times. The CDR3 region is CSAPVAYEQYF. The CDR3 DNA reads as TGCAGTGCTCCGGTGGCCTACGAGCAGTACTTC. The chain employs TRBV20-1 and TRBJ2-7; no clear D gene. V lost 5 bases, J lost 2 bases, and 7 bases lay in between. The germline V gene has CDR1 DFQATT and CDR2 SNEGSKA (reference sequence). The CDR3 consists of 11 residues.

The chain combines TRBV10-2 with TRBJ2-1; D gene uncertain. Germline V gene sequence: CDR1 WSHSY, CDR2 SAAADI. The CDR3 is 13 residues long. V shed 5 bases and J shed 7 bases, with 12 bases lying between them. The DNA for the CDR3 is TGCGCCAGCAGTATACTTTTGGGGAATGAGCAGTTCTTC. This gives the protein CASSILLGNEQFF.

This clonotype was counted many times. The genes are TRBV7-3 and TRBJ2-4; D remains ambiguous. The V end was cut by 5 bases, the J end by 4 bases, with 9 bases between. The CDR3 is made up of 13 amino acids. Germline lookup yields CDR1 SGHTA and CDR2 FQGTGA. CDR3 in amino acids: CASSPLRKNIQYF. The CDR3 DNA reads as TGTGCCAGCAGCCCCCTCCGGAAAAACATTCAGTACTTC.

This clonotype was recorded a few times. This sequence joins TRBV9 and TRBJ2-3, with 9 bases that match TRBD2. Trimming cost V 3 bases and J 4 bases; bases outside gene matches: 6. The germline gives CDR1 SGDLS, CDR2 YYNGEE. The length of the CDR3 is 15 residues. This CDR3 is CASSASGILADTQYF. In DNA form, the CDR3 reads TGTGCCAGCAGCGCTAGCGGGATTTTGGCAGATACGCAGTATTTT.

There are a few counts of this clonotype. The rearrangement joins TRBV30 to TRBJ2-5; D remains ambiguous. V was clipped by 1 base and J by 1 base, with 13 bases between them. Germline V lookup: CDR1 GTSNPN, CDR2 SVGIG (reference sequence). The CDR3 is made up of 15 amino acids. Written as DNA, the CDR3 is TGTGCCTGGAGTGAGGGCAGCATGCCCCAAGAGACCCAGTACTTC. Translation: CAWSEGSMPQETQYF.

J is TRBJ1-5 and V is TRBV2; no clear D. This CDR3 contains 15 residues. V lost 8 bases and J 0 bases, leaving 14 bases between the germline ends. Germline V lookup: CDR1 SNHLY, CDR2 FYNNEI. In DNA, the CDR3 is TGTGCCAGCGCAAAGCCCGAAAATAGCAATCAGCCCCAGCATTTT. Translation: CASAKPENSNQPQHF.

This clonotype was observed a handful of times. The chain couples TRBV5-1 to TRBJ2-3; TRBD2 might be the D (6 bases). The length of the CDR3 is 15 residues. Germline loops: CDR1 SGHRS, CDR2 YFSETQ. V shed 2 bases and J shed 2 bases, with 12 bases lying between them. CDR3 DNA: TGCGCCAGCAGCTTTACCGGGGGATTCACAGATACGCAGTATTTT. Protein sequence: CASSFTGGFTDTQYF.

In its sample, this clonotype was seen a few times. CDR3 in DNA: TGTGCCAGCAGCGTCGGTGGAGACAGGAGCTACGAGCAGTACTTC. It translates to CASSVGGDRSYEQYF. The chain joins TRBV9 to TRBJ2-7; D might be TRBD1 (6 bases). Germline CDR1 is SGDLS and CDR2 is YYNGEE. The V end lost 2 bases, the J end lost 3 bases, and 15 bases lay between the germline ends. The CDR3 totals 15 residues. Full variable domain (outside the CDR3, taken from reference TRBV9 and TRBJ2-7): DSGVTQTPKHLITATGQRVTLRCSPRSGDLSVYWYQQSLDQGLQFLIQYYNGEERAKGNILERFSAQQFPDLHSELNLSSLELGDSALYFCASSVGGDRSYEQYFGPGTRLTVT.

This clonotype was counted a few times. V is TRBV24-1 and J is TRBJ2-1; TRBD1 is a possible D gene (6 bases). Trimming removed 7 bases from V and 10 bases from J, with 19 bases in between. This CDR3 is 14 amino acids long. CDR1 is KGHDR, CDR2 SFDVKD, per germline. The CDR3 DNA reads TGTGCCACCAGCAGTACCTGGACAGACGGAGAGCAGTTCTTC. The encoded protein is CATSSTWTDGEQFF.

This clonotype has just a few counts. The chain uses TRBV29-1 and TRBJ2-3; TRBD2 matches 8 bases. The germline CDR1 and CDR2 sequences are SQVTM and ANQGSEA. Germline trimming cut 5 bases from V and 2 bases from J; bases unmatched to any gene: 9. CDR3 length equals 15 residues. CDR3 in amino acids: CSVRGGRDYTDTQYF. The CDR3 coding sequence is TGCAGCGTTCGGGGGGGGCGAGATTACACAGATACGCAGTATTTT.

V usage is TRBV7-9 and J usage is TRBJ2-1; TRBD1 might be the D (6 bases). From germline, CDR1 is SEHNR and CDR2 FQNEAQ (reference sequence). Trimming stripped 1 base from V and 6 bases from J, with 16 bases between. The CDR3 totals 16 residues. CDR3 region: CASSLVQGLTSNEQFF. The CDR3 DNA reads TGTGCCAGCAGCTTAGTACAGGGCCTAACTTCCAATGAGCAGTTCTTC.

CDR3: CASSLAAQGIYEQYF. In DNA, the CDR3 is TGTGCCAGCAGCTTGGCCGCACAGGGAATTTACGAGCAGTACTTC. The chain couples TRBV5-5 to TRBJ2-7; a weak D match, TRBD1 (6 bases). V was cut by 0 bases and J by 4 bases, with 14 bases left in between. The CDR3 contains 15 residues. Germline V gene sequence: CDR1 SGHKS, CDR2 YYEKEE (reference sequence).

This clonotype was observed a few times. V gene TRBV5-1 combines with J gene TRBJ2-5, with TRBD2 as a possible D gene (5 bases). The CDR3 loop spans 15 amino acids. Germline loops: CDR1 SGHRS, CDR2 YFSETQ. Trimming stripped 1 base from V and 1 base from J, with 11 bases between. Written as DNA, the CDR3 is TGCGCCAGCAGCTTGATGCCGGGGAGCCAAGAGACCCAGTACTTC. Protein: CASSLMPGSQETQYF. Looking up the rest from reference TRBV5-1 and TRBJ2-5 gives the full variable domain: KAGVTQTPRYLIKTRGQQVTLSCSPISGHRSVSWYQQTPGQGLQFLFEYFSETQRNKGNFPGRFSGRQFSNSRSEMNVSTLELGDSALYLCASSLMPGSQETQYFGPGTRLLVL.

The V and J genes are TRBV7-9 and TRBJ2-3; D uncertain. Trimming removed 1 base at V and 1 base at J, with 6 bases between. This CDR3 is built from 14 residues. Germline-derived CDR1 and CDR2 are SEHNR and FQNEAQ (reference sequence). Here the CDR3 reads CASSLVAGTDTQYF. CDR3 nucleotides: TGTGCCAGCAGCTTAGTGGCAGGCACAGATACGCAGTATTTT.

The V call is TRBV5-5, the J call TRBJ2-3, with D unresolved. This CDR3 has 16 residues. Looked up from germline, CDR1 is SGHKS and CDR2 is YYEKEE (reference sequence). With 4 bases removed from V and 3 bases from J, the gap between germline ends came to 18 bases. The CDR3 coding sequence is TGTGCCAGCAGCGACCCTAAAAGCCCCGGGACAGATACGCAGTATTTT. It translates to CASSDPKSPGTDTQYF.

In its sample, this clonotype was seen many times. V is TRBV5-6 and J is TRBJ2-1; tentatively, D is TRBD1 or TRBD2 (6 bases each). CDR1 and CDR2 (germline): SGHDT, YYEEEE. CDR3 length: 12 residues. V was pared by 5 bases and J by 8 bases, with 11 bases between. The CDR3 DNA sequence: TGTGCCAGCAGTTCCGGGGGCGATGAGCAGTTCTTC. Amino acid sequence: CASSSGGDEQFF.

V and J are TRBV7-8 and TRBJ2-1; D is ambiguous. V was clipped by 5 bases and J by 1 base, with 9 bases between them. Germline loops: CDR1 SGHVS, CDR2 FQNEAQ. This CDR3 spans 14 amino acids. CDR3: CASSTLQSYNEQFF. The CDR3 DNA reads as TGTGCCAGCAGCACCTTGCAATCCTACAATGAGCAGTTCTTC.

This chain joins TRBV29-1 and TRBJ2-1, with TRBD2 identical over 9 bases. The CDR3 contains 18 residues. Trimming removed 6 bases from V and 3 bases from J; junction bases left unmatched: 18. Germline lookup yields CDR1 SQVTM and CDR2 ANQGSEA. This CDR3 is CSVFSPFLSSGNYNEQFF. The CDR3, as DNA: TGCAGCGTCTTTTCCCCATTCCTCTCTAGCGGGAACTACAATGAGCAGTTCTTC.

This clonotype was found a few times. This chain links TRBV6-1 with TRBJ2-1, with 7 bases lining up with TRBD2. Germline loops: CDR1 MNHNS, CDR2 SASEGT. V lost 2 bases, J lost 3 bases, and 4 bases stayed unmatched. The CDR3 has 15 residues. Written as DNA, the CDR3 is TGTGCCAGCAGTGAACAGCGGGACGACTACAATGAGCAGTTCTTC. Protein: CASSEQRDDYNEQFF.

This chain uses TRBV7-9 with TRBJ2-7; no reliable D call. Germline V lookup: CDR1 SEHNR, CDR2 FQNEAQ (reference sequence). V was clipped by 2 bases and J by 7 bases, with 12 bases between them. There are 13 residues in the CDR3. CDR3 sequence (DNA): TGTGCCAGCAGCTTACAAGGGAATGGAGAGCAGTACTTC. This sequence encodes CASSLQGNGEQYF.

The chain joins TRBV6-6 to TRBJ1-1, with D uncertain. The CDR3 has 11 residues. The germline V and J ends were trimmed by 8 bases and 4 bases, with 8 bases remaining between them. Looked up from germline, CDR1 is MNHNY and CDR2 is SVGAGI (reference sequence). CDR3: CASAKSTEAFF. CDR3 nucleotides: TGTGCCAGCGCGAAGAGCACTGAAGCTTTCTTT.

In this sample, this clonotype turned up a few times. The chain's CDR3 is CAWSLTSYEQYF. CDR3 coding DNA: TGTGCCTGGAGTTTAACCTCCTACGAGCAGTACTTC. The V and J genes are TRBV30 and TRBJ2-7; D is uncertain. The germline CDR1 and CDR2 sequences are GTSNPN and SVGIG (reference sequence). V was cut by 2 bases and J by 0 bases, with 5 bases left in between. The CDR3 consists of 12 residues.

CDR3 bases: TGCGCCAGCAGCCTCGGGACAGGGGTTTCTGGCTACACCTTC. Translated: CASSLGTGVSGYTF. This rearrangement joins TRBV4-1 to TRBJ1-2, with TRBD1 matching 10 bases. The CDR3 loop spans 14 amino acids. J was trimmed by 7 bases and V by 4 bases; bases with no gene match: 6. Germline CDR1 is MGHRA and CDR2 is YSYEKL.

The gene calls are TRBV12-3 or TRBV12-4 and TRBJ2-3, with a possible D match to TRBD2 (6 bases). V gave up 6 bases and J gave up 4 bases, with 17 bases separating them. CDR3 length equals 15 residues. This CDR3 reads CASRPHGAGSDTQYF. The CDR3 DNA follows: TGTGCCAGCAGGCCGCATGGCGCGGGGTCAGATACGCAGTATTTT.

In its sample, this clonotype was seen many times. The chain combines TRBV2 with TRBJ2-5; D is perhaps TRBD1 (6 bases). Germline-derived CDR1 and CDR2 are SNHLY and FYNNEI. Trimming took off 3 bases at V and 2 bases at J, with 13 bases between the two ends. This CDR3 comprises 15 residues. As DNA, the CDR3 is TGTGCCAGCAGTGAGGACCGGACAGTGCAAGAGACCCAGTACTTC. Translated: CASSEDRTVQETQYF.